This TCR beta chain was identified during a study of T cells in Graves' hyperthyroidism and ophthalmopathy. Study-level findings and limits: Peripheral blood also featured most of the thyroid clonotypes expanded above 0.001.

The CDR3 is 15 residues long. Trimming removed 7 bases at V and 1 base at J, with 13 bases between. Ten or more counts support this clonotype. The target antigen is unknown. RNA transcripts were the template for amplifying TCR beta CDR3 regions. A first-round RT-PCR of the TCR CDR3 used the HTBI primer set. Using its own MiXCR run on the multiplex PCR reads, TCRdb lists one record per CDR3 protein. Of 460,000 or so distinct CDR3 sequences in the sample, about an eighth are singletons; the top ten hold 17%. V is TRBV12-3 or TRBV12-4 and J is TRBJ2-2; possible D gene TRBD1, 6 bases. The sample consisted of blood. The receptor was derived from a woman younger than 30 with Graves' hyperthyroidism. CDR3: CASTIGTKNTGELFF. CDR3 nucleotide sequence: TGTGCCAGCACTATCGGGACAAAGAACACCGGGGAGCTGTTTTTT.